The rows below give T cell receptor beta chains drawn from one sample of a study of blood T cell repertoires in COVID-19. The table came from immunoSEQ multiplex PCR; TCRdb's copy has only in-frame clones and leaves some out. The table includes 250,000 or so clones, approximately 88% detected once. Sequencing used peripheral blood. The receptors derive from a woman between 25 and 40 years old with COVID-19, enrolled during active disease. Each CDR3 is given with its conserved first and last residue. The D gene is left open where the match is weak. Size values are once, few and many counts, or a class for expanded clones, and some rows have none.

D gene,V gene,CDR3 length,clone size,J gene,CDR3 DNA,CDR3 protein
.,TRBV29-1,13,.,TRBJ1-3,TGCAGCGTCAGCAGGGTGGATGGAAACACCATATATTTT,CSVSRVDGNTIYF
.,TRBV11-3,17,once,TRBJ2-6,TGTGCCAGCAGCTTAGACCCCGCCCGGGCTGGGGCCAACGTCCTGACTTTC,CASSLDPARAGANVLTF
TRBD2,TRBV6-6,14,.,TRBJ2-1,TGTGCCACCTCAACCCCCGGGACTACCAATGAGCAGTTCTTC,CATSTPGTTNEQFF
TRBD2,TRBV5-5,16,.,TRBJ2-3,TGTGCCAGCAGCTTGGATCCTAGCGGAAACACAGATACGCAGTATTTT,CASSLDPSGNTDTQYF
.,TRBV4-2,19,.,TRBJ1-6,TGTGCCAGCAGCGAGACTAGCCAGGTTAGGGGGTATCATAATTCACCCCTCCACTTT,CASSETSQVRGYHNSPLHF
.,TRBV3-1/TRBV3-2,14,.,TRBJ1-6,TGTGCCAGCAGCCAATGGTCAGGGAATTCACCCCTCCACTTT,CASSQWSGNSPLHF
TRBD2,TRBV27,18,.,TRBJ2-5,TGTGCCAGCAGTCCCTCAACCCCAGAGCGGGAGCTATGGGAGACCCAGTACTTC,CASSPSTPERELWETQYF
.,TRBV4-3,17,.,TRBJ1-4,TGCGCCAGCAGCCAAAACCCTTTAGGGGGGGAATACGAAAAACTGTTTTTT,CASSQNPLGGEYEKLFF
TRBD2,TRBV2,14,once,TRBJ2-5,TGTGCCACCACCCCCGGTGCGCGGGGGGAGACCCAGTACTTC,CATTPGARGETQYF
TRBD1,TRBV6-5,14,.,TRBJ1-4,TGTGCCAGCAGAACAGGGGTGGATTATGAAAAACTGTTTTTT,CASRTGVDYEKLFF
.,TRBV7-2,16,.,TRBJ1-1,TGTGCCAGCAGCTGGGGACAAGACGGGCTGGGCACTGAAGCTTTCTTT,CASSWGQDGLGTEAFF
TRBD2,TRBV11-2,15,.,TRBJ2-3,TGTGCCAGCAGCTTAGCAGGAGCGGGGGGGGATACGCAGTATTTT,CASSLAGAGGDTQYF
.,TRBV7-2,13,.,TRBJ1-1,TGTGCCAGCAGCTTTGGGGGGAGCACTGAAGCTTTCTTT,CASSFGGSTEAFF
.,TRBV4-1,17,.,TRBJ1-2,TGCGCCAGCAGCCACCCTCCAGGCTATGGGGCGGACTATGGCTACACCTTC,CASSHPPGYGADYGYTF
.,TRBV2,12,.,TRBJ1-5,TGTGCCAGCAAGGACAGTAATCAGCCCCAGCATTTT,CASKDSNQPQHF
.,TRBV24-1,12,.,TRBJ1-5,TGTGCCACCAGTGACGCAGGGTCGCCCCAGCATTTT,CATSDAGSPQHF
.,TRBV12-3/TRBV12-4,11,.,TRBJ2-3,TGTGCCAGCAGTAGTCAGGCTACGCAGTATTTT,CASSSQATQYF
.,TRBV7-7,16,.,TRBJ1-6,TGTGCTAGCAGCTTCAACCGGGGGGCGAATAATTCACCCCTCCACTTT,CASSFNRGANNSPLHF
TRBD2,TRBV5-4,15,.,TRBJ2-3,TGTGCCAGCAGCTTAGGACTAGCGGATACAGATACGCAGTATTTT,CASSLGLADTDTQYF
TRBD2,TRBV10-3,17,.,TRBJ2-3,TGTGCCATCAGTGAAGGGGCTAGCGGGGGGGCCCCAGATACGCAGTATTTT,CAISEGASGGAPDTQYF
.,TRBV21-1,16,.,TRBJ2-7,TGTGCCAGCAGCACCCCGGTGGACAGGGAGGGCTACGAGCAGTACTTC,CASSTPVDREGYEQYF
TRBD1,TRBV29-1,12,.,TRBJ1-1,TGCAGCGTTGAAGATGGGACAGGCGAGGCTTTCTTT,CSVEDGTGEAFF
.,TRBV11-2,17,.,TRBJ2-6,TGTGCCAGCAGCTTAGAGGGCCCGGGGGCTGGGGCCAACGTCCTGACTTTC,CASSLEGPGAGANVLTF
.,TRBV5-1,14,.,TRBJ1-1,TGCGCCAGCAGCTTCTCATCGGAGGGTACTGAAGCTTTCTTT,CASSFSSEGTEAFF
TRBD1,TRBV4-2,18,.,TRBJ2-3,TGTGCCAGCAGCCAATTGCGCGGACAGGGTCGAGGGTTGGATACGCAGTATTTT,CASSQLRGQGRGLDTQYF
.,TRBV5-6,14,.,TRBJ1-1,TGTGCCAGCAGCTGGGGGCACAGGAGGCCGGAAGCTTTCTTT,CASSWGHRRPEAFF
TRBD2,TRBV5-6,14,.,TRBJ2-5,TGTGCCAGCAGCTCGATAGCGGGAGGGGAGACCCAGTACTTC,CASSSIAGGETQYF
TRBD2,TRBV6-4,16,.,TRBJ2-6,TGTGCCAGCAGCCACGGGGGGTCGGCTGGGGCCAACGTCCTGACTTTC,CASSHGGSAGANVLTF
TRBD1,TRBV11-3,17,.,TRBJ2-1,TGTGCCAGCAGCTTAGGATCCTGGGGACAGGGTTTCGATGAGCAGTTCTTC,CASSLGSWGQGFDEQFF
TRBD1,TRBV7-2,14,once,TRBJ2-5,TGTGCCAGCAGCAACAGGGACAGGGGAGAGACCCAGTACTTC,CASSNRDRGETQYF
.,TRBV7-2,14,.,TRBJ1-4,TGTGCCAGCAGCTTCAAAACAACTAATGAAAAACTGTTTTTT,CASSFKTTNEKLFF